Below, 10 T cell receptor beta chains from the same sample are listed, as sequenced in a study of T cell responses to AZD1222 COVID-19 vaccine. The repertoire was sequenced with immunoSEQ multiplex PCR; TCRdb's copy has only in-frame clones and lacks some. The sample lists about 130,000 clones; over 90% were seen once. Specimen: peripheral blood, collected on day 0 of AZD1222 vaccination. The source of these receptors is an adult in good health.

The chain links TRBV10-3 to TRBJ1-3, with a possible D match to TRBD1 (5 bases). The CDR3 spans 14 residues. Germline assignment: CDR1 ENHRY and CDR2 SYGVKD. The V end was cut by 4 bases, the J end by 1 base, with 8 bases between. CDR3 region: CAISGQISGNTIYF. CDR3 DNA: TGTGCCATCAGTGGACAGATTTCTGGAAACACCATATATTTT.

The rearrangement uses TRBV20-1 and TRBJ2-7; D gene unclear. CDR3 size: 13 residues. Germline lookup yields CDR1 DFQATT and CDR2 SNEGSKA (reference sequence). V lost 3 bases, J lost 1 base, and 10 bases lay in between. The CDR3 loop is CSASIGQSYEQYF. The CDR3 nucleotides read TGCAGTGCTAGTATAGGGCAGTCCTACGAGCAGTACTTC.

The V gene is TRBV2, the J gene TRBJ2-1; 12 positions agree with TRBD2. V gave up 4 bases and J gave up 3 bases; unmatched junction bases: 4. Per germline, CDR1 SNHLY and CDR2 FYNNEI. CDR3 length: 16 amino acids. CDR3 bases: TGTGCCAGCAGTGGGTGGACTAGCGGGGTCTACAATGAGCAGTTCTTC. Protein: CASSGWTSGVYNEQFF.

The CDR3 region is CATRQGNSPLHF. In nucleotides, the CDR3 is TGTGCCACCCGACAGGGCAATTCACCCCTCCACTTT. The chain is built from TRBV7-2 and TRBJ1-6; 7 positions agree with TRBD1. This CDR3 is 12 amino acids long. With V trimmed by 10 bases and J by 7 bases, 4 bases remained unmatched. Looked up from germline, CDR1 is SGHTA and CDR2 is FQGNSA.

The rearrangement joins TRBV29-1 to TRBJ1-2; 10 bases fit TRBD1. After removal of 6 bases from V and 1 base from J, the junction contained 8 bases not matched to a gene. CDR3 length: 15 amino acids. Germline V CDR1 and CDR2: SQVTM, ANQGSEA. The CDR3, as DNA: TGCAGCGTCCCCGACAGGGGGCGAAGTAACTATGGCTACACCTTC. Protein product: CSVPDRGRSNYGYTF.

The chain combines TRBV7-8 with TRBJ1-5; a weak D match, TRBD1 (6 bases). Germline lookup yields CDR1 SGHVS and CDR2 FQNEAQ. The CDR3 length is 18 residues. V gave up 0 bases and J gave up 4 bases, with 19 bases separating them. This chain's CDR3 is CASSLAELGRGRNQPQHF. The CDR3 coding sequence is TGTGCCAGCAGCTTAGCGGAATTGGGCAGGGGACGTAATCAGCCCCAGCATTTT.

CDR3 region: CASSGDIYSGANVLTF. As DNA, the CDR3 is TGTGCCAGCAGCGGGGACATATACTCTGGGGCCAACGTCCTGACTTTC. V gene TRBV9 combines with J gene TRBJ2-6; perhaps TRBD1 as D (6 bases). The germline V and J ends were trimmed by 3 bases and 0 bases, with 10 bases remaining between them. The CDR3 is made up of 16 amino acids. The germline CDR1 and CDR2 sequences are SGDLS and YYNGEE.

The rearrangement links TRBV7-6 to TRBJ1-3; D unclear. From germline, CDR1 is SGHVS and CDR2 FNYEAQ. V lost 6 bases, J lost 2 bases, and 17 bases lay in between. The CDR3 covers 16 residues. Here the CDR3 reads CASSSTARGTGNTIYF. CDR3 nucleotide sequence: TGTGCCAGCAGTTCAACGGCGAGAGGGACTGGAAACACCATATATTTT.

In the case of this clone: Mismatch with germline at one junction end may stem from a read error. The chain recombines TRBV12-5 with TRBJ1-2; D call uncertain. The CDR3 has 16 residues. In germline, CDR1 is LGHNT, CDR2 FRNRAP. CDR3 loop: CASGFYRQENNYGYTF. Written as DNA, the CDR3 is TGTGCTAGCGGTTTCTATCGACAAGAAAATAACTATGGCTACACCTTC. The full variable domain, with the rest looked up from reference TRBV12-5 and TRBJ1-2, is DARVTQTPRHKVTEMGQEVTMRCQPILGHNTVFWYRQTMMQGLELLAYFRNRAPLDDSGMPKDRFSAEMPDATLATLKIQPSEPRDSAVYFCASGFYRQENNYGYTFGSGTRLTVV.

The chain joins TRBV11-2 to TRBJ1-4, with D hard to call. V was pared by 2 bases and J by 8 bases, with 6 bases between. The CDR3 runs to 12 residues. CDR1 is SGHAT, CDR2 FQNNGV, per germline. In DNA form, the CDR3 reads TGTGCCAGCAGCTTATTTGGGGAAAAACTGTTTTTT. This sequence encodes CASSLFGEKLFF.